The TCR beta chain described here comes from a study of blood T cell repertoires in COVID-19. Study information: Both acute and convalescent COVID-19 samples were obtained from the United States, Italy and Spain. From T cells, B-cell-depleted T cells, or PBMCs came the material, which was cDNA or gDNA.

Source study methods: The assay estimated nucleated cells by amplifying reference gene primers. Sequencing was performed with immunoSEQ multiplex PCR; in TCRdb, only in-frame clones are kept and a portion is missing. V and J calls and clone size come straight from that table; D and trimming were deduced from the DNA. The table records around 45,000 clones, about 87% of them present only once. V was pared by 6 bases and J by 6 bases, with 14 bases between. The CDR3 is 13 amino acids. In germline, CDR1 is SNHLY, CDR2 FYNNEI. The TCR sequence derives from an elderly man with acute or convalescent COVID-19. The V call is TRBV2, the J call TRBJ1-1, with D possibly being TRBD1 (6 bases). Material: peripheral blood. CDR3 amino acids: CASRYREGAEAFF. For the CDR3, the DNA is TGTGCCAGCAGGTACAGGGAGGGCGCTGAAGCTTTCTTT.